The 14 T cell receptor beta chains below come from one sample, sequenced in a study of blood T cell repertoires in COVID-19. Produced via immunoSEQ multiplex PCR; TCRdb's table is partial and in-frame only. Of 150,000 to 200,000 clones listed, around 84% are singletons. Sequencing was done on a sample of PBMCs or T cells enriched from blood (not recorded which). The receptors come from a woman under 40 who had been exposed to COVID-19.

The chain joins TRBV6-5 to TRBJ1-1; tentatively, D is TRBD1 (5 bases). V lost 7 bases to trimming and J lost 4 bases, with 13 bases between them. CDR1 and CDR2 from the germline V gene are MNHEY and SVGAGI. This CDR3 has 13 residues. The chain's CDR3 is CASNLGRATEAFF. Here the CDR3 DNA reads TGTGCCAGCAATCTGGGCAGGGCCACTGAAGCTTTCTTT.

This chain connects TRBV7-9 to TRBJ1-4; 8 positions agree with TRBD1. The germline V gene has CDR1 SEHNR and CDR2 FQNEAQ (reference sequence). Losses at the gene ends were 5 bases for V and 6 bases for J; bases not matched to a gene: 8. This CDR3 is 15 amino acids long. For the CDR3, the DNA is TGTGCCAGCAGCCCCGGACAGGGTTGGGATGAAAAACTGTTTTTT. Translating gives CASSPGQGWDEKLFF. The full variable domain, completed using reference TRBV7-9 and TRBJ1-4, is DTGVSQNPRHKITKRGQNVTFRCDPISEHNRLYWYRQTLGQGPEFLTYFQNEAQLEKSRLLSDRFSAERPKGSFSTLEIQRTEQGDSAMYLCASSPGQGWDEKLFFGSGTQLSVL.

The chain couples TRBV5-6 to TRBJ2-5; D is unresolved. V lost 2 bases and J lost 5, with 10 bases in between. Germline CDR1 and CDR2: SGHDT and YYEEEE. The CDR3 totals 13 residues. The CDR3: CASSFVVRETQYF. The CDR3 DNA is TGTGCCAGCAGCTTCGTCGTGCGGGAGACCCAGTACTTC.

The chain links TRBV7-2 to TRBJ1-2; D remains ambiguous. This CDR3 is built from 13 residues. V was pared by 2 bases and J by 6 bases, with 10 bases between. CDR1 and CDR2 from the germline V gene are SGHTA and FQGNSA. The CDR3 loop is CASSLRSLDGYTF. CDR3 nucleotides: TGTGCCAGCAGCTTAAGAAGTTTAGATGGCTACACCTTC. Combining the CDR3 with reference TRBV7-2 and TRBJ1-2 gives the whole variable domain GAGVSQSPSNKVTEKGKDVELRCDPISGHTALYWYRQSLGQGLEFLIYFQGNSAPDKSGLPSDRFSAERTGGSVSTLTIQRTQQEDSAVYLCASSLRSLDGYTFGSGTRLTVV.

J is TRBJ1-1 and V is TRBV5-6; 8 nucleotides line up with TRBD1. The CDR3 length is 15 residues. CDR1 and CDR2 from the germline V gene are SGHDT and YYEEEE. Germline trimming cut 0 bases from V and 2 bases from J; bases unmatched to any gene: 3. The CDR3 DNA sequence: TGTGCCAGCAGCTTGGCCGCAGGGGGCAACACTGAAGCTTTCTTT. Translation: CASSLAAGGNTEAFF.

V and J are TRBV29-1 and TRBJ2-5; 11 nucleotides agree with TRBD1. The CDR3 length is 12 residues. V trimming: 4 bases; J trimming: 5 bases; junction bases outside the gene matches: 0. Germline V gene data show CDR1 as SQVTM and CDR2 as ANQGSEA. CDR3 sequence reads: CSVGTGGETQYF. DNA for the CDR3: TGCAGCGTTGGGACAGGGGGCGAGACCCAGTACTTC.

The chain combines TRBV10-1 with TRBJ2-7; D is uncertain. The CDR3 length is 9 residues. Germline values: CDR1 WNHNN, CDR2 SYGVQD (reference sequence). V gave up 8 bases and J gave up 4 bases, with 3 bases separating them. Here the CDR3 DNA reads TGCGCCAGCTTATACGAGCAGTACTTC. Protein product: CASLYEQYF.

CDR3 nucleotides: TGTGCTAGTGGTCTCACGACAGGGAATGAAAAACTGTTTTTT. This translates into CASGLTTGNEKLFF. The chain uses TRBV12-5 and TRBJ1-4; TRBD1 matches at 7 bases. The CDR3 contains 14 residues. V was pared by 5 bases and J by 5 bases, with 5 bases of the junction left unmatched. Germline CDR1 is LGHNT and CDR2 is FRNRAP.

This sequence joins TRBV6-8 and TRBJ1-5, with 9 positions matching TRBD1. There are 18 residues in the CDR3. Germline CDR1 MNHGY, CDR2 SAAAGT. After removal of 7 bases from V and 0 bases from J, the junction contained 13 bases not matched to a gene. CDR3 protein: CASTKPGQGKYSNQPQHF. The CDR3 region has the DNA TGTGCCAGCACCAAACCGGGACAGGGTAAATATAGCAATCAGCCCCAGCATTTT.

The chain combines TRBV7-8 with TRBJ2-1, with 9 positions matching TRBD1. V lost 1 base to trimming and J lost 6 bases; unmatched junction nucleotides: 4. The CDR3 is made up of 15 amino acids. Germline CDR1 and CDR2: SGHVS and FQNEAQ. DNA for the CDR3: TGTGCCAGCAGCTTAGGACAGGGGGTAGGCAATGAGCAGTTCTTC. Its translation: CASSLGQGVGNEQFF.

The J gene is TRBJ2-5, the V gene TRBV6-5; perhaps TRBD1 as D (6 bases). This CDR3 region has 13 residues. Germline V gives CDR1 MNHEY, CDR2 SVGAGI. The germline V and J ends were trimmed by 8 bases and 7 bases, with 17 bases remaining between them. The CDR3 loop reads CASSTGLARTQYF. The CDR3 bases are TGTGCCAGCTCTACAGGGTTGGCAAGGACCCAGTACTTC.

The chain uses TRBV6-4 and TRBJ1-6; weak D call: TRBD1 (6 bases). V was trimmed by 6 bases and J by 8 bases, leaving 17 bases between them. The CDR3 is made up of 15 amino acids. The germline V gene encodes CDR1 MRHNA and CDR2 SNTAGT. For the CDR3, the DNA is TGTGCCAGCAGCCAAGAACAGGGATGGGATTCACCCCTCCACTTT. Protein: CASSQEQGWDSPLHF.

This chain joins TRBV7-6 and TRBJ1-2; tentatively, D is TRBD1 (6 bases). This CDR3 spans 13 amino acids. Germline CDR1 is SGHVS and CDR2 is FNYEAQ. V gave up 5 bases and J gave up 0 bases, with 7 bases separating them. The CDR3: CASSRQANYGYTF. CDR3 nucleotides: TGTGCCAGCAGCCGACAGGCTAACTATGGCTACACCTTC. Full variable domain (missing parts from reference TRBV7-6 and TRBJ1-2): GAGVSQSPRYKVTKRGQDVALRCDPISGHVSLYWYRQALGQGPEFLTYFNYEAQQDKSGLPNDRFSAERPEGSISTLTIQRTEQRDSAMYRCASSRQANYGYTFGSGTRLTVV.

The chain joins TRBV20-1 to TRBJ1-1; TRBD1 agrees at 7 bases. Germline CDR1 is DFQATT and CDR2 is SNEGSKA (reference sequence). This CDR3 is built from 16 residues. Trimming removed 3 bases from V and 1 base from J; junction bases left unmatched: 11. The DNA for the CDR3 is TGCAGTGCTAGTCATGACAGGGATTATAGGAACACTGAAGCTTTCTTT. This gives the protein CSASHDRDYRNTEAFF.